This entry concerns a single TCR beta chain. The antigen remains unidentified. Every donor was a healthy person donating bone marrow. The study sampled nominally healthy donors, though unrecorded immune exposures were likely. These data originate in a study of cytomegalovirus exposure and HLA in healthy donors. Study-wide points: Highest at DRB1 and lowest at HLA-C, TCR association rates differed among HLA loci in a later analysis. A later analysis showed that HLA-associated TCR beta chains had undergone more clonal expansion than equally common others.

V was cut by 6 bases and J by 1 base, with 13 bases left in between. The CDR3 consists of 15 residues. Germline loops: CDR1 MGHRA, CDR2 YSYEKL. PCR used 60 Vbeta primers and 13 Jbeta primers. Only in-frame clones appear in the TCRdb table, and some are missing; sequencing was by immunoSEQ multiplex PCR. The sample gives approximately 110,000 clones, roughly 81% of which show up once; approximately 0.99% is in the top ten. The chain joins TRBV4-1 to TRBJ2-1, with D hard to call. The source of this sequence is a woman younger than 45 in good health and CMV-seronegative. Source material: PBMCs. The CDR3 spells CASRLVPTSYNEQFF. CDR3 nucleotides: TGCGCCAGCAGGCTCGTTCCCACTTCCTACAATGAGCAGTTCTTC.